Listed below are T cell receptor beta chains from one sample, sequenced in a study of T cell changes during pregnancy in multiple sclerosis. Only in-frame clones appear in the TCRdb table, and some are missing; sequencing was by immunoSEQ multiplex PCR. In the table there are roughly 48,000 clones, around 95% of which are singletons. The sample here was CD8+ T cells from peripheral blood mononuclear cells, taken in the first trimester of pregnancy. These receptors came from a female donor with multiple sclerosis, enrolled in a pregnancy study. CDR3s include the opening cysteine and the closing phenylalanine or tryptophan. The order of the fields is J gene, D gene, clone size, V gene, CDR3 length, CDR3 DNA, CDR3 protein. A D gene is named only where the DNA matches it firmly. Where a row states a size, it is once, few, many or the class of an expanded clone; other rows omit it.

j_call: TRBJ1-1
d_call: .
clone_size: .
v_call: TRBV7-8
cdr3_length: 11
cdr3_nt: TGTGCCAGCAGCGGAGCGTCTAGGGCTTTCTTT
cdr3_aa: CASSGASRAFF

j_call: TRBJ1-5
d_call: .
clone_size: .
v_call: TRBV4-3
cdr3_length: 15
cdr3_nt: TGCGCCAGCAGCCAAGATCGGGGGTACAATCAGCCCCAGCATTTT
cdr3_aa: CASSQDRGYNQPQHF

j_call: TRBJ2-7
d_call: .
clone_size: .
v_call: TRBV10-2
cdr3_length: 13
cdr3_nt: TGCGCCAGCAGTGAAGGCAGGGCCTACGAGCAGTACTTC
cdr3_aa: CASSEGRAYEQYF

j_call: TRBJ2-5
d_call: .
clone_size: .
v_call: TRBV5-1
cdr3_length: 14
cdr3_nt: TGCGCCAGCAGCTTGGTAGCCCGCGAGGAGACCCAGTACTTC
cdr3_aa: CASSLVAREETQYF

j_call: TRBJ2-7
d_call: .
clone_size: medium-sized
v_call: TRBV4-3
cdr3_length: 14
cdr3_nt: TGCGCCAGCAGCCAAGACAGATCGAACTACGAGCAGTACTTC
cdr3_aa: CASSQDRSNYEQYF

j_call: TRBJ2-7
d_call: TRBD1
clone_size: .
v_call: TRBV19
cdr3_length: 15
cdr3_nt: TGTGCCAGTAGTATAGGGAGAGGGGGCGCCTACGAGCAGTACTTC
cdr3_aa: CASSIGRGGAYEQYF

j_call: TRBJ2-1
d_call: .
clone_size: .
v_call: TRBV20-1
cdr3_length: 11
cdr3_nt: TGCAGTGCTAGAGGGCTAGGTGAGCAGTTCTTC
cdr3_aa: CSARGLGEQFF

j_call: TRBJ1-2
d_call: .
clone_size: .
v_call: TRBV13
cdr3_length: 14
cdr3_nt: TGTGCCAGCAGCTACTCCCTTAGTCCTGATGGCTACACCTTC
cdr3_aa: CASSYSLSPDGYTF

j_call: TRBJ2-2
d_call: .
clone_size: .
v_call: TRBV2
cdr3_length: 11
cdr3_nt: TGTGCCAGCACTGACACCGGGGAGCTGTTTTTT
cdr3_aa: CASTDTGELFF

j_call: TRBJ2-1
d_call: TRBD1
clone_size: .
v_call: TRBV5-4
cdr3_length: 13
cdr3_nt: TGTGCCAGCGGGACAGGGTTAATCCATGAGCAGTTCTTC
cdr3_aa: CASGTGLIHEQFF

j_call: TRBJ1-2
d_call: .
clone_size: .
v_call: TRBV29-1
cdr3_length: 11
cdr3_nt: TGCAGCGCCCAGGGCCCCTATGGCTACACCTTC
cdr3_aa: CSAQGPYGYTF

j_call: TRBJ1-4
d_call: .
clone_size: .
v_call: TRBV6-5
cdr3_length: 15
cdr3_nt: TGTGCCAGCAGTCGTACAGGGATACCTAATGAAAAACTGTTTTTT
cdr3_aa: CASSRTGIPNEKLFF

j_call: TRBJ2-5
d_call: .
clone_size: .
v_call: TRBV9
cdr3_length: 15
cdr3_nt: TGTGCCAGCAGCGTAGAGGCTAGCTCGCGCGAGACCCAGTACTTC
cdr3_aa: CASSVEASSRETQYF

j_call: TRBJ1-1
d_call: .
clone_size: .
v_call: TRBV7-2
cdr3_length: 13
cdr3_nt: TGTGCCAGCAGCTCACAGGGTTCCACTGAAGCTTTCTTT
cdr3_aa: CASSSQGSTEAFF

j_call: TRBJ2-7
d_call: .
clone_size: .
v_call: TRBV12-1
cdr3_length: 15
cdr3_nt: TGTGCCAGCAGCTTTTCAGCGGGAGGGCCTCACGAGCAGTACTTC
cdr3_aa: CASSFSAGGPHEQYF

j_call: TRBJ1-2
d_call: .
clone_size: .
v_call: TRBV6-5
cdr3_length: 13
cdr3_nt: TGTGCCAGCAGTCCGCAGGGATACTATGGCTACACCTTC
cdr3_aa: CASSPQGYYGYTF

j_call: TRBJ2-5
d_call: TRBD2
clone_size: .
v_call: TRBV28
cdr3_length: 17
cdr3_nt: TGTGCCAGCAATTCCATGGGCCCGGGACTAACCTCAGAGACCCAGTACTTC
cdr3_aa: CASNSMGPGLTSETQYF

j_call: TRBJ2-1
d_call: TRBD2
clone_size: .
v_call: TRBV27
cdr3_length: 14
cdr3_nt: TGTGCCAGCAGTTCTCTGACTAGCCTATATGAGCAGTTCTTC
cdr3_aa: CASSSLTSLYEQFF

j_call: TRBJ2-1
d_call: .
clone_size: .
v_call: TRBV4-1
cdr3_length: 16
cdr3_nt: TGCGCCAGCAGCCAAGACCCCAATTTCTCCTACAATGAGCAGTTCTTC
cdr3_aa: CASSQDPNFSYNEQFF

j_call: TRBJ2-1
d_call: .
clone_size: .
v_call: TRBV7-9
cdr3_length: 11
cdr3_nt: TGTGCCAGCATGGAGGGGTATGAGCAGTTCTTC
cdr3_aa: CASMEGYEQFF

j_call: TRBJ2-1
d_call: .
clone_size: .
v_call: TRBV19
cdr3_length: 14
cdr3_nt: TGTGCCAGTAGTATTATTTCGGGGGACTATGAGCAGTTCTTC
cdr3_aa: CASSIISGDYEQFF

j_call: TRBJ2-2
d_call: .
clone_size: once
v_call: TRBV6-5
cdr3_length: 14
cdr3_nt: TGTGCCAGCAGGGGGCGGTTAGGCACCGGGGAGCTGTTTTTT
cdr3_aa: CASRGRLGTGELFF

j_call: TRBJ2-2
d_call: TRBD1
clone_size: once
v_call: TRBV6-4
cdr3_length: 17
cdr3_nt: TGTGCCAGCAGTGACTCCGGGACAGGGTCGAACACCGGGGAGCTGTTTTTT
cdr3_aa: CASSDSGTGSNTGELFF

j_call: TRBJ2-1
d_call: TRBD2
clone_size: .
v_call: TRBV19
cdr3_length: 15
cdr3_nt: TGTGCCAGTATTAGAGCGGGAGTAGGTTACAATGAGCAGTTCTTC
cdr3_aa: CASIRAGVGYNEQFF

j_call: TRBJ2-1
d_call: .
clone_size: .
v_call: TRBV7-2
cdr3_length: 15
cdr3_nt: TGTGCCAGCAGCTTAGATCCGGGTTCCTACAATGAGCAGTTCTTC
cdr3_aa: CASSLDPGSYNEQFF

j_call: TRBJ1-2
d_call: .
clone_size: .
v_call: TRBV4-1
cdr3_length: 15
cdr3_nt: TGCGCCAGCAGCCAAGAAAGAGGGACTAACTATGGCTACACCTTC
cdr3_aa: CASSQERGTNYGYTF

j_call: TRBJ1-4
d_call: TRBD1
clone_size: .
v_call: TRBV19
cdr3_length: 15
cdr3_nt: TGTGCCAGTAGTATGGGACAGGGTGTGGATGAAAAACTGTTTTTT
cdr3_aa: CASSMGQGVDEKLFF

j_call: TRBJ2-7
d_call: .
clone_size: few
v_call: TRBV10-2
cdr3_length: 12
cdr3_nt: TGCGCCAGCGGGCAGGGAAGCTACGAGCAGTACTTC
cdr3_aa: CASGQGSYEQYF